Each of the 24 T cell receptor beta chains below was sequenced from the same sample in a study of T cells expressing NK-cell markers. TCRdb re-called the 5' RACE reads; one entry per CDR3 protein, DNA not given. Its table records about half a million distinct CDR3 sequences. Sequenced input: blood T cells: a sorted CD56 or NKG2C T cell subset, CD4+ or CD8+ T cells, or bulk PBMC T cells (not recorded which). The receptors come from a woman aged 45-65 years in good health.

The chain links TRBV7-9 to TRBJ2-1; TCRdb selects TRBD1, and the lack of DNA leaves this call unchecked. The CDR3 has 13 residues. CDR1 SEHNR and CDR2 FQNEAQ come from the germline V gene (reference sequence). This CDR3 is CASSRLPANEQFF. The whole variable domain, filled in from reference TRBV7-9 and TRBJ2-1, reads DTGVSQNPRHKITKRGQNVTFRCDPISEHNRLYWYRQTLGQGPEFLTYFQNEAQLEKSRLLSDRFSAERPKGSFSTLEIQRTEQGDSAMYLCASSRLPANEQFFGPGTRLTVL.

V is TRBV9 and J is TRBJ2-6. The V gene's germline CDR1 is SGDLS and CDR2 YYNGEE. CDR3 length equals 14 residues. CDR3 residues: CASKQGSGANVLTF.

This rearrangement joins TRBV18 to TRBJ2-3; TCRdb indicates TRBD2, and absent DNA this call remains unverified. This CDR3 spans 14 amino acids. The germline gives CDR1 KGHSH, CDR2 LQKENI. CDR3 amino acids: CASSPARAPDTQYF. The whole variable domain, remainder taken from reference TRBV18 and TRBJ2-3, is NAGVMQNPRHLVRRRGQEARLRCSPMKGHSHVYWYRQLPEEGLKFMVYLQKENIIDESGMPKERFSAEFPKEGPSILRIQQVVRGDSAAYFCASSPARAPDTQYFGPGTRLTVL.

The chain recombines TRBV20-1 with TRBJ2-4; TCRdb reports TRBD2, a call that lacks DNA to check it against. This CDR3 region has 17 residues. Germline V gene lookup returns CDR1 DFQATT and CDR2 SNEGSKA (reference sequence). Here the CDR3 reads CSASPLTSGTDKNIQYF.

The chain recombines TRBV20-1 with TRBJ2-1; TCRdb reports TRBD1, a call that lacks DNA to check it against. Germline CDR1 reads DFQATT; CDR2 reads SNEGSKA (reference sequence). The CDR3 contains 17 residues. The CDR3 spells CSARVSRQKGSGNEQFF.

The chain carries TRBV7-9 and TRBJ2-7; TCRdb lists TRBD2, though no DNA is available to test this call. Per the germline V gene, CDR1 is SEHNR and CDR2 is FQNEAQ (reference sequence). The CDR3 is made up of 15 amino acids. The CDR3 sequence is CASSLVGAGDYEQYF.

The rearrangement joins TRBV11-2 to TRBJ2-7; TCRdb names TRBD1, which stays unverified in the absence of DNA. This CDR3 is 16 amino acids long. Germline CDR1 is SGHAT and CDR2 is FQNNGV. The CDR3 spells CASSLGGLGQFYEQYF.

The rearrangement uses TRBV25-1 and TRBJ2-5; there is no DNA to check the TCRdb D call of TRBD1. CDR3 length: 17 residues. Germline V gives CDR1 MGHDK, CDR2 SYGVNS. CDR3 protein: CASSDLVGGTGGETQYF.

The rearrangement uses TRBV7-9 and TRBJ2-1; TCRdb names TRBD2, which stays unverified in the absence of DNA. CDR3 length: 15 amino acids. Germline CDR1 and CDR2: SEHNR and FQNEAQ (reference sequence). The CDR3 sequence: CASSWSGRVGNEQFF.

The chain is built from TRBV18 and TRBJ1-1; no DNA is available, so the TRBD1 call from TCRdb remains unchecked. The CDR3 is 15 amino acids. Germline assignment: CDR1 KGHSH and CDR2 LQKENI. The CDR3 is CASSLGTGSSTEAFF.

The CDR3 loop is CASSPVKGPRDAGYTF. The V gene is TRBV27, the J gene TRBJ1-2. CDR1 is MNHEY, CDR2 SMNVEV, per germline (reference sequence). CDR3 length equals 16 residues.

CDR3 residues: CASSVEGQVLNEQFF. The chain employs TRBV9 and TRBJ2-1; TCRdb names TRBD1, which stays unverified in the absence of DNA. Germline CDR1 reads SGDLS; CDR2 reads YYNGEE. This CDR3 contains 15 residues.

This chain's CDR3 is CASSWTSGWSGANVLTF. The V and J genes are TRBV7-2 and TRBJ2-6; TCRdb names TRBD2, which stays unverified in the absence of DNA. CDR1 and CDR2 from the germline V gene are SGHTA and FQGNSA. The CDR3 runs to 17 residues.

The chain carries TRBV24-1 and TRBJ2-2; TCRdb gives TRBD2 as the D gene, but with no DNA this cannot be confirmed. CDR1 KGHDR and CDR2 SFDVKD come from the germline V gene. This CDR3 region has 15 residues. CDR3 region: CATSDLGLAAGELFF.

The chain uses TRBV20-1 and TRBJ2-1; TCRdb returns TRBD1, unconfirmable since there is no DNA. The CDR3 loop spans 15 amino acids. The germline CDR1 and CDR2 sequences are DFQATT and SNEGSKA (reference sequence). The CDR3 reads CSAEPATGPGGEEFF.

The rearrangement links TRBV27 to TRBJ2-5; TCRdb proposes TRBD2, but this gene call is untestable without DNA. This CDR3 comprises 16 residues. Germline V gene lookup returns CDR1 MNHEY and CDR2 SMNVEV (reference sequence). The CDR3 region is CASKMSSGSSRETQYF.

The CDR3 protein is CAIAAMGTDTQYF. The J gene is TRBJ2-3, the V gene TRBV10-3. Germline V lookup: CDR1 ENHRY, CDR2 SYGVKD. This CDR3 has 13 amino acids.

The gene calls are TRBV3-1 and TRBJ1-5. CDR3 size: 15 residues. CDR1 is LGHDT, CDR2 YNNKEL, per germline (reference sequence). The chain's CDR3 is CASSQDLQDNQPQHF. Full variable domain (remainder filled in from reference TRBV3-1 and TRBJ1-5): DTAVSQTPKYLVTQMGNDKSIKCEQNLGHDTMYWYKQDSKKFLKIMFSYNNKELIINETVPNRFSPKSPDKAHLNLHINSLELGDSAVYFCASSQDLQDNQPQHFGDGTRLSIL.

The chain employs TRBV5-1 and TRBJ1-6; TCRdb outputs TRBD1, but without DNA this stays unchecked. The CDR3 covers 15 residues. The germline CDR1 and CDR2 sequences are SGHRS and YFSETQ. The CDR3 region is CATTEDTGMNSPLHF.

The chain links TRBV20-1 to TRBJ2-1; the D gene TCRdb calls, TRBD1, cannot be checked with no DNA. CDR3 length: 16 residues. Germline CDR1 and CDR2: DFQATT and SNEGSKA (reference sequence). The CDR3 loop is CSATPGTKSSYNEQFF.

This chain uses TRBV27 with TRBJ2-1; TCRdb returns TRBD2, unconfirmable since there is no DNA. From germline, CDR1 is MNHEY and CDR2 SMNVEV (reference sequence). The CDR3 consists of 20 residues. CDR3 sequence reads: CASRSLLAGGSFSSYNEQFF.

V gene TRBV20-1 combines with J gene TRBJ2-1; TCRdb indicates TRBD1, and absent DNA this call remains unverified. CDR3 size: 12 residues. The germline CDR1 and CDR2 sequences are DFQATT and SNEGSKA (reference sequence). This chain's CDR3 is CSASRPPSEQFF.

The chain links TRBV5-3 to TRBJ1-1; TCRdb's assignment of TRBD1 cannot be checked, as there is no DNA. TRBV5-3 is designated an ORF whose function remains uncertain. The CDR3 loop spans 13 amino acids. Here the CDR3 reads CARSPGGNTEAFF.

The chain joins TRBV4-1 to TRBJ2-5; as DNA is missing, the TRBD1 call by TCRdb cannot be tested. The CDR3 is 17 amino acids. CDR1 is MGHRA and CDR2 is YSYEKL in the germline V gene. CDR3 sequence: CASSQDGGRGHGETQYF.